These 25 T cell receptor beta chains originate from one sample sequenced in a study of T cell responses to AZD1222 COVID-19 vaccine. The repertoire was sequenced with immunoSEQ multiplex PCR; TCRdb's copy has only in-frame clones and lacks some. Of some 62,000 clones in the sample, 76% were seen once. Sequencing was performed on peripheral blood, taken on day 0 of AZD1222 vaccination. The source of these receptors is an adult in good health.

This clone was found a few times. The genes are TRBV24-1 and TRBJ1-5; possible D gene TRBD1, 5 bases. CDR3 size: 14 residues. The germline V gene encodes CDR1 KGHDR and CDR2 SFDVKD. V was clipped by 4 bases and J by 4 bases, with 10 bases between them. The CDR3 spells CATSEGAENQPQHF. DNA for the CDR3: TGTGCCACCAGTGAAGGGGCCGAGAATCAGCCCCAGCATTTT.

The rearrangement links TRBV27 to TRBJ1-4; D is ambiguous. Trimming pared 4 bases from V and 6 bases from J, leaving 9 bases between. The CDR3 spans 13 residues. The germline CDR1 and CDR2 sequences are MNHEY and SMNVEV (reference sequence). CDR3 region: CASSSYRDEKLFF. The DNA of the CDR3 is TGTGCCAGCAGTTCATATCGGGATGAAAAACTGTTTTTT.

This clone was counted a single time. The DNA for the CDR3 is TGCGCCAGCAGCCAAGCCCAGGGGGCAGCGTTCAATGAGCAGTTCTTC. Translated: CASSQAQGAAFNEQFF. The chain has TRBV4-3 and TRBJ2-1; TRBD1 aligns across 8 bases. The junction had 8 bases not matched to a gene; V was cut back by 1 base and J by 6 bases. From germline, CDR1 is LGHNA and CDR2 YSLEER. The CDR3 consists of 16 residues.

The chain joins TRBV29-1 to TRBJ1-2; D is perhaps TRBD1 (6 bases). Germline V CDR1 and CDR2: SQVTM, ANQGSEA. V shed 3 bases and J shed 2 bases, with 16 bases lying between them. The CDR3 runs 15 residues. CDR3: CSVESQTGVNYGYTF. In DNA, the CDR3 is TGCAGCGTTGAGAGCCAGACAGGTGTCAACTATGGCTACACCTTC.

The V gene is TRBV12-5, the J gene TRBJ2-5; 10 nucleotides agree with TRBD1. The CDR3 is made up of 15 amino acids. Germline V gene sequence: CDR1 LGHNT, CDR2 FRNRAP. V was pared by 7 bases and J by 4 bases, with 9 bases of the junction left unmatched. The CDR3 loop is CASAAGQGKGETQYF. The CDR3 coding sequence is TGTGCTAGTGCCGCGGGACAGGGGAAAGGAGAGACCCAGTACTTC.

The V gene is TRBV3-1 (or the pseudogene TRBV3-2), the J gene TRBJ1-6, with 7 bases lining up with TRBD1. V shed 4 bases and J 14 bases; nucleotides not matched to a gene: 8. The CDR3 has 13 residues. CDR1 and CDR2 from the germline V gene are LGHDT and YNNKEL (reference sequence). This chain's CDR3 is CASSPRGGRALHF. The CDR3 DNA follows: TGTGCCAGCAGCCCGCGAGGGGGCCGAGCCCTCCACTTT.

The rearrangement joins TRBV15 to TRBJ2-3; the match to TRBD2 covers 7 bases. Per the germline V gene, CDR1 is LNHNV and CDR2 is YYDKDF (reference sequence). J was trimmed by 0 bases and V by 6 bases; bases with no gene match: 6. This CDR3 contains 15 residues. In DNA form, the CDR3 reads TGTGCCACCAGTTATGGGGGGGGGAGCACAGATACGCAGTATTTT. Protein sequence: CATSYGGGSTDTQYF.

V usage is TRBV24-1 and J usage is TRBJ1-2; 8 bases match TRBD1. The trim removed 4 bases at V and 9 bases at J, leaving 6 bases unmatched. Germline V gene lookup returns CDR1 KGHDR and CDR2 SFDVKD. CDR3 length: 13 residues. For the CDR3, the DNA is TGTGCCACCAGTGAGGGAGACAGGGGTAGCTACACCTTC. It encodes CATSEGDRGSYTF.

The rearrangement uses TRBV15 and TRBJ2-7; D unresolved. The CDR3 extends over 12 amino acids. V lost 0 bases and J 4 bases, leaving 4 bases between the germline ends. CDR1 is LNHNV and CDR2 is YYDKDF in the germline V gene (reference sequence). CDR3 sequence: CATSRDGYEQYF. The CDR3 DNA follows: TGTGCCACCAGCAGAGACGGGTACGAGCAGTACTTC.

The V and J genes are TRBV6-2 or TRBV6-3 and TRBJ2-7, with D possibly TRBD1 on 6 matching bases. The CDR3 totals 15 residues. Germline V gene sequence: CDR1 MNHEY, CDR2 SVGEGT. Deletions cut 4 bases from V and 2 bases from J, with 15 bases between. The CDR3, as DNA: TGTGCCAGCAGTTCCCCGGGACATGGGGCCTACGAGCAGTACTTC. It specifies CASSSPGHGAYEQYF.

V and J are TRBV19 and TRBJ1-5; tentative D call: TRBD1 (5 bases). Trimming took off 6 bases at V and 3 bases at J, with 12 bases between the two ends. Germline CDR1 is LNHDA and CDR2 is SQIVND (reference sequence). There are 14 residues in the CDR3. The CDR3 here is CASRSGGDNQPQHF. The DNA for the CDR3 is TGTGCCAGTAGATCCGGGGGGGACAATCAGCCCCAGCATTTT.

The gene calls are TRBV7-8 and TRBJ1-2, with TRBD1 matching 7 bases. The CDR3 is 13 amino acids. V was clipped by 5 bases and J by 4 bases; unmatched bases: 4. Germline V gene data show CDR1 as SGHVS and CDR2 as FQNEAQ. Written as DNA, the CDR3 is TGTGCCAGCAGCCCCAGGGGGTCCTATGGCTACACCTTC. Translating it yields CASSPRGSYGYTF.

The V and J genes are TRBV11-2 and TRBJ2-3; D possibly matches TRBD1 or TRBD2 (6 bases each). V was shortened by 2 bases and J by 14 bases, with 17 bases between the two germline ends. This CDR3 is 13 amino acids long. CDR1 is SGHAT, CDR2 FQNNGV, per germline. The CDR3: CASSLIGGDKSYF. CDR3 nucleotide sequence: TGTGCCAGCAGCTTAATTGGCGGGGACAAATCGTATTTT.

The gene calls are TRBV4-1 and TRBJ1-1; a possible D gene is TRBD1 (6 bases). The CDR3 has 13 amino acids. The germline V and J ends were trimmed by 2 bases and 8 bases, with 12 bases remaining between them. Germline V gene data show CDR1 as MGHRA and CDR2 as YSYEKL. Here the CDR3 DNA reads TGCGCCAGCAGCCAACGAGGGGGAGTCGAAGCTTTCTTT. Encoded protein: CASSQRGGVEAFF.

The genes are TRBV14 and TRBJ2-1; D uncertain. The CDR3 is 13 residues long. Germline-derived CDR1 and CDR2 are SGHDN and FVKESK. V lost 6 bases to trimming and J lost 4 bases, with 10 bases between them. DNA for the CDR3: TGTGCCAGCAGTAGGGCCACGTACAATGAGCAGTTCTTC. Its protein product is CASSRATYNEQFF.

CDR3 loop: CASSSTGRYVGYTF. CDR3 bases: TGTGCCAGCAGTTCCACGGGGAGATATGTAGGCTACACCTTC. The gene calls are TRBV28 and TRBJ1-2; D not resolved. This CDR3 contains 14 residues. From germline, CDR1 is MDHEN and CDR2 SYDVKM. Between the trimmed V and J ends, which lost 4 bases and 8 bases, there was a span of 17 bases.

This clone was picked up a small number of times. The genes are TRBV7-8 and TRBJ2-7, with D unresolved. V lost 5 bases, J lost 2 bases, and 16 bases lay in between. The CDR3 runs to 15 residues. Germline lookup yields CDR1 SGHVS and CDR2 FQNEAQ. The CDR3 DNA reads as TGTGCCAGCAGCCCCCCTGGGATTAAGACCTACGAGCAGTACTTC. Protein product: CASSPPGIKTYEQYF.

The chain carries TRBV27 and TRBJ2-7; D ambiguous. This CDR3 has 13 residues. Trimming pared 0 bases from V and 9 bases from J, leaving 12 bases between. Per germline, CDR1 MNHEY and CDR2 SMNVEV (reference sequence). The CDR3 DNA reads TGTGCCAGCAGTTTATCCCTCGGTTGGGGGCAGTACTTC. It specifies CASSLSLGWGQYF.

This clone turned up a few times. This chain connects TRBV9 to TRBJ2-1; tentative D call: TRBD2 (6 bases). V dropped 0 bases and J dropped 10 bases, with 8 bases sitting between them. The CDR3 has 12 amino acids. Germline V gene sequence: CDR1 SGDLS, CDR2 YYNGEE. CDR3: CASSVEGREQFF. CDR3 coding DNA: TGTGCCAGCAGCGTAGAAGGGAGGGAGCAGTTCTTC.

This clone was counted between two and nine times. This chain uses TRBV4-3 with TRBJ1-4; a weak D match, TRBD1 (6 bases). The CDR3 extends over 17 amino acids. The V end was cut by 2 bases, the J end by 8 bases, with 21 bases between. CDR1 and CDR2 (germline): LGHNA, YSLEER. Here the CDR3 DNA reads TGCGCCAGCAGCCAAAACCCCCGGACAGCTTCTCGGGAAAAACTGTTTTTT. Its translation: CASSQNPRTASREKLFF.

V usage is TRBV19 and J usage is TRBJ1-1; tentative D call: TRBD1 (5 bases). The germline gives CDR1 LNHDA, CDR2 SQIVND (reference sequence). The CDR3 extends over 14 amino acids. Trimming shortened V by 4 bases and J by 1 base, and 10 bases separated the two germline ends. The CDR3 nucleotides read TGTGCCAGTAGTACCGACAGCCGGAACACTGAAGCTTTCTTT. Protein sequence: CASSTDSRNTEAFF.

This clone was found a few times. This chain uses TRBV5-1 with TRBJ1-6; 9 nucleotides agree with TRBD1. V lost 4 bases and J lost 8; bases outside the gene matches: 10. From germline, CDR1 is SGHRS and CDR2 YFSETQ. The CDR3 is 16 amino acids. Here the CDR3 DNA reads TGCGCCAGCAGCCGTAGTACGGGACAGGGTGATTCACCCCTCCACTTT. Amino acids: CASSRSTGQGDSPLHF.

This clone was observed a handful of times. The V call is TRBV6-1, the J call TRBJ2-1; TRBD2 is a possible D gene (6 bases). V lost 11 bases and J lost 0, with 14 bases in between. CDR3 length equals 14 residues. The V gene's germline CDR1 is MNHNS and CDR2 SASEGT. The CDR3 DNA sequence: TGTGCCTCAGGGACTGTAAGCTCCTACAATGAGCAGTTCTTC. This sequence encodes CASGTVSSYNEQFF.

The chain combines TRBV7-8 with TRBJ2-5, with D perhaps TRBD1 (5 bases). The CDR3 length is 15 residues. CDR1 is SGHVS, CDR2 FQNEAQ, per germline. V gave up 6 bases and J gave up 1 base, with 15 bases separating them. Here the CDR3 DNA reads TGTGCCAGCAGTCAACCCGCAGGGTTCCAAGAGACCCAGTACTTC. Protein product: CASSQPAGFQETQYF.

The chain employs TRBV19 and TRBJ1-2, with a tentative D call TRBD1 (5 bases). This CDR3 contains 15 residues. Germline CDR1 reads LNHDA; CDR2 reads SQIVND (reference sequence). With 6 bases removed from V and 3 bases from J, the gap between germline ends came to 17 bases. The CDR3 nucleotides read TGTGCCAGTAGCCCTACAGGCCCGGAGTACTATGGCTACACCTTC. As protein: CASSPTGPEYYGYTF.